This T cell receptor (beta chain) appears in the sequencing data of a study of T cells in Graves' hyperthyroidism and ophthalmopathy. About the study: Specimen type is peripheral blood, collected at initial diagnosis prior to any treatment.

The CDR3 totals 15 residues. Germline V CDR1 and CDR2: SGDLS, YYNGEE. V lost 0 bases, J lost 2 bases, and 12 bases lay in between. This clonotype occurred many times. No antigen is known for it. Amplification of TCR beta CDR3 regions used RNA as the template. When the TCR CDR3 underwent first-round RT-PCR, the HTBI primer set was used. TCRdb ran MiXCR on the multiplex PCR reads and lists one entry per CDR3 protein. The sample lists fewer than 300,000 distinct CDR3 sequences, 25% to 30% occurring once. Study-wide findings and caveats: In the blood, most expanded thyroid clonotypes above 0.001 appeared as well. Model output signaled ophthalmopathy a median roughly 6 months ahead of onset.

Material for sequencing was blood. The rearrangement links TRBV9 to TRBJ2-7; D not resolved. The receptor comes from a man aged 40-50 years with Graves' hyperthyroidism that later progressed to Graves' ophthalmopathy. DNA for the CDR3: TGTGCCAGCAGCGTAGGGGTCTCGGCCGCCTACGAGCAGTACTTC. As protein: CASSVGVSAAYEQYF.